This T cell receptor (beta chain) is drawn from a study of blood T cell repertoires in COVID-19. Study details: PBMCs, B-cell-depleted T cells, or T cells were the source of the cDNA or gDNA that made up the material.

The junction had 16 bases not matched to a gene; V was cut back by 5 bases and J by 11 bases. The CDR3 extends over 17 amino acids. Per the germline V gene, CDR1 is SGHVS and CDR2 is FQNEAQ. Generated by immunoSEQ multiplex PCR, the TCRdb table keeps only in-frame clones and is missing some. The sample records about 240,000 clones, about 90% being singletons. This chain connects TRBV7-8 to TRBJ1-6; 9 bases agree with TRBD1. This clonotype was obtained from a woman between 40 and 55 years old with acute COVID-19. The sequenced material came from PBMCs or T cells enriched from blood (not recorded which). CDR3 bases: TGTGCCAGCAGCCTTACCCGAGGGACAGGGTTTTCGACACCCCTCCACTTT. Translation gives CASSLTRGTGFSTPLHF.